The 16 T cell receptor beta chains given below trace back to one sample, sequenced in a study of T cell responses to AZD1222 COVID-19 vaccine. Measured with immunoSEQ multiplex PCR; TCRdb has only the in-frame clones, and not every one. The table has 120,000 or so clones, less than 95% seen once. This sample comprised peripheral blood, obtained on day 0 of MenACWY control vaccination. Source of these receptors: an adult in good health.

This sequence joins TRBV5-5 and TRBJ1-4; 9 bases agree with TRBD1. Germline lookup yields CDR1 SGHKS and CDR2 YYEKEE (reference sequence). This CDR3 is 16 amino acids long. Trimming took 0 bases from V and 7 from J; bases not matched to a gene: 7. CDR3 nucleotides: TGTGCCAGCAGCTTGGCCGGGGGACAGGGTGGTGAAAAACTGTTTTTT. It translates to CASSLAGGQGGEKLFF. Full variable domain (outside the CDR3, taken from reference TRBV5-5 and TRBJ1-4): DAGVTQSPTHLIKTRGQQVTLRCSPISGHKSVSWYQQVLGQGPQFIFQYYEKEERGRGNFPDRFSARQFPNYSSELNVNALLLGDSALYLCASSLAGGQGGEKLFFGSGTQLSVL.

CDR3 nucleotides: TGTGCCAGCAGCTTTGGCAGTCCCTACGAGCAGTACTTC. Residues: CASSFGSPYEQYF. V is TRBV5-5 and J is TRBJ2-7; D call uncertain. Germline V CDR1 and CDR2: SGHKS, YYEKEE (reference sequence). The CDR3 has 13 amino acids. V lost 2 bases and J lost 2, with 8 bases in between.

V and J are TRBV2 and TRBJ2-1; 13 nucleotides agree with TRBD2. J lost 2 bases, V lost 9 bases, and 1 base had no gene match. This CDR3 spans 14 amino acids. Per the germline V gene, CDR1 is SNHLY and CDR2 is FYNNEI. DNA for the CDR3: TGTGCCAGAGGACTAGCGGGGGCCTACAATGAGCAGTTCTTC. This codes for CARGLAGAYNEQFF.

The chain joins TRBV7-6 to TRBJ2-3; D call uncertain. The CDR3 totals 13 residues. Per germline, CDR1 SGHVS and CDR2 FNYEAQ. Trimming removed 4 bases from V and 1 base from J, with 6 bases in between. The CDR3 coding sequence is TGTGCCAGCAGCTCCGGACGCACAGATACGCAGTATTTT. As protein: CASSSGRTDTQYF.

V and J are TRBV4-1 and TRBJ1-1; no reliable D call. CDR1 and CDR2 (germline): MGHRA, YSYEKL. This CDR3 is built from 13 residues. The ends were cut back, 4 bases at V and 2 bases at J, with 8 bases in the middle. The CDR3 loop is CASSLQVNTEAFF. CDR3 DNA sequence: TGCGCCAGCAGCCTTCAGGTTAACACTGAAGCTTTCTTT.

The chain has TRBV5-6 and TRBJ2-4; D uncertain. Trimming removed 0 bases at V and 0 bases at J, with 7 bases between. Germline CDR1 is SGHDT and CDR2 is YYEEEE. The CDR3 sequence is 15 residues long. The CDR3 protein is CASSLERLAKNIQYF. The CDR3 nucleotides are TGTGCCAGCAGCTTGGAGAGGCTAGCCAAAAACATTCAGTACTTC.

This chain connects TRBV5-1 to TRBJ2-7; a weak D match, TRBD1 (6 bases). V was cut by 4 bases and J by 4 bases, with 12 bases left in between. Germline V CDR1 and CDR2: SGHRS, YFSETQ. The CDR3 covers 13 residues. The chain's CDR3 is CASSPGAAYEQYF. Written as DNA, the CDR3 is TGCGCCAGCAGCCCAGGGGCGGCATACGAGCAGTACTTC.

The chain has TRBV20-1 and TRBJ2-2; D is uncertain. Germline-derived CDR1 and CDR2 are DFQATT and SNEGSKA (reference sequence). The CDR3 spans 15 residues. The ends were cut back, 3 bases at V and 2 bases at J, with 13 bases in the middle. CDR3 region: CSASPVPTNTGELFF. CDR3 nucleotides: TGCAGTGCTAGTCCGGTTCCGACAAACACCGGGGAGCTGTTTTTT.

The V gene is TRBV6-2 or TRBV6-3, the J gene TRBJ1-5; D ambiguous. This CDR3 contains 15 residues. Germline V gene sequence: CDR1 MNHEY, CDR2 SVGEGT. V lost 0 bases, J lost 0 bases, and 6 bases lay in between. DNA for the CDR3: TGTGCCAGCAGTTACTCGTGGGATAGCAATCAGCCCCAGCATTTT. It encodes CASSYSWDSNQPQHF.

This sequence joins TRBV11-2 and TRBJ2-4; D perhaps matches TRBD1 (6 bases). CDR1 is SGHAT and CDR2 is FQNNGV in the germline V gene. Trimming took off 1 base at V and 0 bases at J, with 13 bases between the two ends. The CDR3 is 17 residues long. The DNA of the CDR3 is TGTGCCAGCAGCTTAGGGACAGCTCGATTAGCCAAAAACATTCAGTACTTC. Translating gives CASSLGTARLAKNIQYF.

This clone was observed once. The V gene is TRBV19, the J gene TRBJ2-2; D tentatively reads TRBD1 or TRBD2 (5 bases each). CDR3 length: 16 amino acids. The germline V gene encodes CDR1 LNHDA and CDR2 SQIVND (reference sequence). Trimming removed 8 bases from V and 6 bases from J, with 22 bases in between. The chain's CDR3 is CASRVLAGSVAGELFF. The CDR3 DNA sequence: TGTGCCAGTCGGGTATTGGCAGGGAGCGTCGCCGGGGAGCTGTTTTTT.

The J gene is TRBJ2-7, the V gene TRBV19; D possibly matches TRBD1 or TRBD2 (6 bases each). CDR1 LNHDA and CDR2 SQIVND come from the germline V gene (reference sequence). Deletions cut 5 bases from V and 5 bases from J, with 19 bases between. The CDR3 has 15 residues. This chain's CDR3 is CASSLTGTWRDEQYF. CDR3 bases: TGTGCCAGTAGTTTGACCGGGACATGGAGGGACGAGCAGTACTTC.

The V gene is TRBV15, the J gene TRBJ1-4, with a tentative D call TRBD1 (5 bases). In germline, CDR1 is LNHNV, CDR2 YYDKDF (reference sequence). Trimming stripped 0 bases from V and 10 bases from J, with 15 bases between. CDR3 length: 15 amino acids. The CDR3 DNA is TGTGCCACCAGCAGAGATTCTTCCAGGGAGGGAAAACTGTTTTTT. Amino acids: CATSRDSSREGKLFF.

This clone was counted only a few times. The rearrangement links TRBV28 to TRBJ1-4, with D tentatively TRBD1 (6 bases). The CDR3 covers 15 residues. V lost 2 bases and J 12 bases, leaving 19 bases between the germline ends. Germline CDR1 reads MDHEN; CDR2 reads SYDVKM. This chain's CDR3 is CASSLGGGRVGELFF. The CDR3 DNA sequence: TGTGCCAGCAGTTTAGGCGGGGGCCGGGTGGGAGAACTGTTTTTT.

The chain joins TRBV5-4 to TRBJ1-4; D uncertain. The germline V gene encodes CDR1 SGHNT and CDR2 YYREEE (reference sequence). CDR3 length: 17 amino acids. The V and J ends lost 1 base and 0 bases respectively, with 13 bases between them. The chain's CDR3 is CASSLSGAFPTNEKLFF. In DNA form, the CDR3 reads TGTGCCAGCAGCTTGTCGGGAGCCTTCCCAACTAATGAAAAACTGTTTTTT.

The chain joins TRBV19 to TRBJ2-5; 7 positions match TRBD2. The CDR3 has 15 residues. Per the germline V gene, CDR1 is LNHDA and CDR2 is SQIVND (reference sequence). V shed 3 bases, J shed 2 bases, and the junction held 6 bases outside the gene matches. The CDR3 bases are TGTGCCAGTAGTATTGCAGCGGGAATACAAGAGACCCAGTACTTC. It is translated as CASSIAAGIQETQYF.